The present TCR beta chain was sequenced within a study of OX40 agonist ivuxolimab in advanced cancers. Study summary: Dose-escalation patients suffered from hepatocellular carcinoma, melanoma, renal cell or head and neck cancer. Earlier treatment with anti-PD-1, anti-PD-L1 or anti-CTLA-4 was permitted, and around 43% had received some.

This clone was recorded a few times. The CDR3 covers 14 residues. The germline V gene encodes CDR1 SGHRS and CDR2 YFSETQ. J lost 1 base, V lost 6 bases, and 6 bases had no gene match. Clones were sequenced by immunoSEQ multiplex PCR, and TCRdb holds only the in-frame ones, with some missing. The sample lists some 60,000 clones, roughly 84% occurring once. Sequences were derived from CD4+ or CD8+ T cells sorted from blood, sampled in a trial of the OX40 agonist ivuxolimab. The TCR was taken from an adult with an advanced solid tumor such as melanoma, head and neck, liver or kidney cancer. This chain links TRBV5-1 with TRBJ1-1; 7 nucleotides agree with TRBD1. The CDR3 sequence is CASTERTGNTEAFF. The CDR3 coding sequence is TGCGCCAGCACCGAACGGACAGGGAACACTGAAGCTTTCTTT.